This record covers a single T cell receptor (beta chain). Its antigen is not known. It was via CD45RO/CCR7/CD25/CD127/CD95/CD27 that CD4+ naive, central memory, regulatory and stem cell-like memory cells were sorted. All of the sorted populations showed purity greater than 98%. These data are taken from a study of beta chain features in type 1 diabetes. Study overall: Healthy donors and patients showed comparable age, gender and cell yields. Study results and caveats: Patients with Type 1 diabetes showed moderately but significantly shorter TCRB CDR3s in all four CD4+ subsets.

Every isolated RNA sample was fully reverse transcribed, so sequencing captured expressed TCRB transcripts. The assay was immunoSEQ multiplex PCR, and TCRdb's table has in-frame clones only and misses some. Of some 250,000 clones listed, approximately 11% were seen once; the top ten hold about 0.018%. The sample taken for sequencing was naive CD4+ T cells from blood. The sequence was collected from a man aged 30 to 45 with type 1 diabetes.

This CDR3 is CASSFGLAGMNGELFF. CDR3 in DNA: TGCGCCAGCAGCTTCGGACTAGCGGGGATGAACGGGGAGCTGTTTTTT. This rearrangement joins TRBV5-1 to TRBJ2-2; 12 positions match TRBD2. The CDR3 consists of 16 residues. Trimming removed 2 bases from V and 7 bases from J; junction bases left unmatched: 6. The germline V gene encodes CDR1 SGHRS and CDR2 YFSETQ.